What follows are 3 T cell receptor beta chains derived from one specimen sequenced in a study of cytomegalovirus exposure and HLA in healthy donors. PCR amplification relied on 60 Vbeta primers (plus 13 Jbeta primers). Clones were sequenced by immunoSEQ multiplex PCR, and TCRdb holds only the in-frame ones, with some missing. The listing contains tens of thousands of clones. Sequencing was done on a sample of PBMCs. These TCRs come from a man between 35 and 55 years old in good health and CMV-seropositive.

The CDR3 nucleotides read TGTGCCAGCAGCTTAAAGGCGGGAGCCATGAAAGATACGCAGTATTTT. Its translation: CASSLKAGAMKDTQYF. The chain carries TRBV7-8 and TRBJ2-3; 7 bases agree with TRBD2. In germline, CDR1 is SGHVS, CDR2 FQNEAQ. The CDR3 contains 16 residues. The V segment lost 2 bases and the J segment 5 bases; nucleotides outside the gene matches: 10.

V usage is TRBV5-1 and J usage is TRBJ2-7; D possibly corresponds to TRBD1 (6 bases). The CDR3 length is 14 residues. V gave up 4 bases and J gave up 0 bases, with 11 bases separating them. Germline CDR1 and CDR2: SGHRS and YFSETQ. CDR3 nucleotides: TGCGCCAGCAGCCTACAGGGCCGCTCCTACGAGCAGTACTTC. Residues: CASSLQGRSYEQYF.

The CDR3 DNA reads TGTGCCATCAGTGAGGGTGGTAGCGGTTCCGCCCGCGAGCAGTACTTC. Protein: CAISEGGSGSAREQYF. V and J are TRBV10-3 and TRBJ2-7; the D gene is possibly TRBD2 (6 bases). The germline CDR1 and CDR2 sequences are ENHRY and SYGVKD. V was cut by 2 bases and J by 6 bases, with 20 bases left in between. This CDR3 is 16 amino acids long.